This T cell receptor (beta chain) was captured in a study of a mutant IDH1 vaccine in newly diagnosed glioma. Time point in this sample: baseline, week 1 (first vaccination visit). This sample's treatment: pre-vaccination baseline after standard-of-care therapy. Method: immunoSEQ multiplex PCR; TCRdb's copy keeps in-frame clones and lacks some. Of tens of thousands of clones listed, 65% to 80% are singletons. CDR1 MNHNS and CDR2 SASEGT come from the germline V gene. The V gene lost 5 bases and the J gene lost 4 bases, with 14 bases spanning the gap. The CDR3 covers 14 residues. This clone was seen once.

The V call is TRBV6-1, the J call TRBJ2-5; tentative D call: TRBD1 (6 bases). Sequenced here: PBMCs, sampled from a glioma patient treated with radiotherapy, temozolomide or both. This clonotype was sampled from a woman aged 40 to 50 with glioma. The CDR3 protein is CASSPQDSGETQYF. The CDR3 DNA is TGTGCCAGCAGTCCGCAGGACAGTGGAGAGACCCAGTACTTC.